These 32 T cell receptor beta chains originate from one sample sequenced in a study of CD8 T cells in ankylosing spondylitis. TCRdb reanalysed the 5' RACE reads using MiXCR and keeps one entry per CDR3 protein. The data hold some 350,000 distinct CDR3 sequences, with roughly 15% observed a single time. The sample taken for sequencing was blood, either unsorted or a sorted T cell fraction (not recorded which). Every receptor here comes from a male donor with ankylosing spondylitis or in good health (not recorded which).

This clonotype appeared a few times. The chain links TRBV2 to TRBJ2-5; TRBD2 is a possible D gene (5 bases). In germline, CDR1 is SNHLY, CDR2 FYNNEI. Deletions cut 3 bases from V and 5 bases from J, with 16 bases between. CDR3 length: 15 amino acids. This CDR3 reads CASSDSGAQGETQYF. As DNA, the CDR3 is TGTGCCAGCAGTGACAGCGGAGCTCAAGGGGAGACCCAGTACTTC.

This clonotype has ten or more counts. The rearrangement uses TRBV12-3 or TRBV12-4 and TRBJ1-3, with unresolved D. V was cut by 3 bases and J by 4 bases, with 10 bases left in between. CDR3 size: 14 residues. CDR3 sequence reads: CASSFGLSGNTIYF. The CDR3, as DNA: TGTGCCAGCAGTTTCGGCCTAAGCGGAAACACCATATATTTT.

The chain links TRBV5-5 to TRBJ2-3, with D perhaps matching TRBD2 (5 bases). The CDR3 is 14 residues long. CDR1 is SGHKS and CDR2 is YYEKEE in the germline V gene (reference sequence). With 0 bases removed from V and 6 bases from J, the gap between germline ends came to 11 bases. In DNA, the CDR3 is TGTGCCAGCAGCTTGGGGTGGGAGACGGATACGCAGTATTTT. Its translation: CASSLGWETDTQYF.

There are a few counts of this clonotype. The chain combines TRBV7-9 with TRBJ1-2; 10 nucleotides agree with TRBD1. The length of the CDR3 is 15 residues. Germline loops: CDR1 SEHNR, CDR2 FQNEAQ (reference sequence). The trim removed 2 bases at V and 8 bases at J, leaving 8 bases unmatched. This CDR3 reads CASSLSGTGALGYTF. As DNA, the CDR3 is TGTGCCAGCAGCTTATCCGGGACAGGGGCCTTGGGCTACACCTTC.

The V call is TRBV3-1, the J call TRBJ2-4; D unresolved. This CDR3 contains 14 residues. CDR1 is LGHDT and CDR2 is YNNKEL in the germline V gene (reference sequence). The ends were cut back, 0 bases at V and 6 bases at J, with 9 bases in the middle. This CDR3 reads CASSQDLRGNIQYF. As DNA, the CDR3 is TGTGCCAGCAGCCAAGATCTGAGAGGAAACATTCAGTACTTC.

V usage is TRBV4-2 and J usage is TRBJ2-1; D may correspond to TRBD1 or TRBD2 (6 bases each). In germline, CDR1 is LGHNA, CDR2 YNFKEQ. The ends were cut back, 0 bases at V and 8 bases at J, with 17 bases in the middle. CDR3 length equals 16 residues. The CDR3 DNA reads as TGTGCCAGCAGCCAAGATTTCGGGGGCGAAAGGGATGAGCAGTTCTTC. This codes for CASSQDFGGERDEQFF.

This clonotype was seen more than once but under ten times. The rearrangement joins TRBV27 to TRBJ2-1; 9 bases fit TRBD1. The CDR3 sequence is 15 residues long. CDR1 and CDR2 from the germline V gene are MNHEY and SMNVEV (reference sequence). Trimming at V came to 5 bases and at J to 2 bases, leaving 4 bases not matched to a gene. The CDR3 sequence is CASSPDRGTYNEQFF. CDR3 in DNA: TGTGCCAGCAGTCCCGACAGGGGGACCTACAATGAGCAGTTCTTC.

The sample holds a few counts of this clonotype. The chain recombines TRBV12-3 or TRBV12-4 with TRBJ2-7; a possible D gene is TRBD1 (6 bases). Trimming removed 5 bases at V and 4 bases at J, with 15 bases between. This CDR3 spans 14 amino acids. DNA of the CDR3: TGTGCCAGCAGTCCCAGACAGGACCTTTACGAGCAGTACTTC. Its translation: CASSPRQDLYEQYF.

The rearrangement joins TRBV20-1 to TRBJ1-1; D may be TRBD1 (6 bases). In germline, CDR1 is DFQATT, CDR2 SNEGSKA (reference sequence). The CDR3 length is 14 residues. The V end was cut by 1 base, the J end by 4 bases, with 13 bases between. In nucleotides, the CDR3 is TGCAGTGCTAGAGGGGGGGGAGGGGGCACTGAAGCTTTCTTT. Its protein is CSARGGGGGTEAFF.

This clonotype was recorded at least ten times. The chain carries TRBV12-3 or TRBV12-4 and TRBJ1-3; D unclear. The CDR3 extends over 14 amino acids. Trimming shortened V by 4 bases and J by 4 bases, and 11 bases separated the two germline ends. CDR3 bases: TGTGCCAGCAGTTACCTGTCAGGAGGAAACACCATATATTTT. Its translation is CASSYLSGGNTIYF.

This clonotype was observed at least ten times. The junction departs from the called germline gene at one end, perhaps through a read error. The chain employs TRBV7-9 and TRBJ1-2; D is undetermined. The CDR3 runs to 12 residues. CDR1 and CDR2 from the germline V gene are SEHNR and FQNEAQ (reference sequence). In DNA form, the CDR3 reads TGCGCCAGCAGCTTGGGTGAATATGGCTACACCTTC. Encoded protein: CASSLGEYGYTF.

This clonotype was recorded a few times. The V and J genes are TRBV7-8 and TRBJ2-3, with D perhaps matching TRBD2 (5 bases). This CDR3 spans 14 amino acids. With 4 bases removed from V and 3 bases from J, the gap between germline ends came to 11 bases. The germline V gene has CDR1 SGHVS and CDR2 FQNEAQ. Written as DNA, the CDR3 is TGTGCCAGCAGCTCCCCCGAGGGTACAGATACGCAGTATTTT. Translating it yields CASSSPEGTDTQYF.

The rearrangement joins TRBV20-1 to TRBJ2-1, with 10 bases identical to TRBD2. After removal of 6 bases from V and 8 bases from J, the junction contained 7 bases not matched to a gene. The CDR3 is 13 amino acids. The germline gives CDR1 DFQATT, CDR2 SNEGSKA (reference sequence). The CDR3 region is CSAISGRADEQFF. Written as DNA, the CDR3 is TGCAGTGCGATCAGCGGGAGGGCGGATGAGCAGTTCTTC.

This clonotype was detected many times. CDR3 loop: CASETGGSYNEQFF. In DNA, the CDR3 is TGCGCCAGCGAAACAGGGGGCAGTTACAATGAGCAGTTCTTC. The rearrangement joins TRBV5-1 to TRBJ2-1, with TRBD1 matching over 9 bases. The CDR3 contains 14 residues. V shed 7 bases and J 4 bases; nucleotides not matched to a gene: 6. Germline values: CDR1 SGHRS, CDR2 YFSETQ.

This clonotype was found many times. The chain uses TRBV29-1 and TRBJ2-7; no firm D call. V was cut by 0 bases and J by 5 bases, with 8 bases left in between. The germline CDR1 and CDR2 sequences are SQVTM and ANQGSEA. The CDR3 extends over 12 amino acids. The CDR3 DNA reads as TGCAGCGTTGAAGATGGAACGGACGAGCAGTACTTC. Its protein product is CSVEDGTDEQYF.

This clonotype has only a few counts. V usage is TRBV7-2 and J usage is TRBJ2-2, with 9 bases identical to TRBD2. The CDR3 has 19 residues. Germline CDR1 reads SGHTA; CDR2 reads FQGNSA. Germline trimming cut 0 bases from V and 5 bases from J; bases unmatched to any gene: 13. CDR3 loop: CASSLAKGLAGVGTGELFF. The CDR3 DNA is TGTGCCAGCAGCTTAGCCAAGGGGTTAGCGGGAGTCGGGACCGGGGAGCTGTTTTTT.

The sample holds a few counts of this clonotype. The chain has TRBV3-1 and TRBJ1-1; 8 positions match TRBD1. The CDR3 sequence is 15 residues long. Germline loops: CDR1 LGHDT, CDR2 YNNKEL (reference sequence). After removal of 5 bases from V and 6 bases from J, the junction contained 11 bases not matched to a gene. CDR3 nucleotide sequence: TGTGCCAGCAGCGACCGGACAGGGTCTCTTTCTGAAGCTTTCTTT. Translation: CASSDRTGSLSEAFF.

The chain uses TRBV4-1 and TRBJ2-5; TRBD1 matches 7 bases. CDR1 and CDR2 (germline): MGHRA, YSYEKL. With 4 bases clipped from V and 5 bases from J, the junction kept 13 bases outside the gene matches. The CDR3 consists of 16 residues. CDR3 amino acids: CASSPGTADLGETQYF. The CDR3 coding sequence is TGCGCCAGCAGCCCCGGGACAGCGGATTTAGGGGAGACCCAGTACTTC.

V and J are TRBV7-9 and TRBJ2-3; TRBD1 matches 8 bases. In germline, CDR1 is SEHNR, CDR2 FQNEAQ (reference sequence). The V gene end was trimmed by 3 bases and the J gene end by 3 bases; junction bases not matched to a gene: 5. This CDR3 region has 15 residues. The CDR3 here is CASSFRTGTTDTQYF. Here the CDR3 DNA reads TGTGCCAGCAGCTTCAGGACAGGGACGACAGATACGCAGTATTTT. The full variable domain, rest sourced from reference TRBV7-9 and TRBJ2-3, is DTGVSQNPRHKITKRGQNVTFRCDPISEHNRLYWYRQTLGQGPEFLTYFQNEAQLEKSRLLSDRFSAERPKGSFSTLEIQRTEQGDSAMYLCASSFRTGTTDTQYFGPGTRLTVL.

This clonotype was observed a handful of times. The CDR3 DNA reads as TGTGCCAGCAGGGGACTAGCGGGAGCCTATGAGCAGTTCTTC. Amino acid sequence: CASRGLAGAYEQFF. The chain couples TRBV2 to TRBJ2-1, with 14 nucleotides matching TRBD2. The CDR3 sequence is 14 residues long. Germline CDR1 SNHLY, CDR2 FYNNEI. With V trimmed by 6 bases and J by 8 bases, 3 bases remained unmatched.

This clonotype has a handful of counts. This chain uses TRBV29-1 with TRBJ1-1, with 8 bases aligning to TRBD1. The CDR3 covers 14 residues. The trim removed 4 bases at V and 6 bases at J, leaving 10 bases unmatched. Germline V gene sequence: CDR1 SQVTM, CDR2 ANQGSEA. CDR3 residues: CSVAPGGSGAEAFF. Written as DNA, the CDR3 is TGCAGCGTTGCTCCAGGGGGCTCGGGCGCTGAAGCTTTCTTT.

This clonotype was counted between two and nine times. V and J are TRBV19 and TRBJ2-5; 9 bases fit TRBD2. CDR1 is LNHDA and CDR2 is SQIVND in the germline V gene (reference sequence). The junction had 15 bases not matched to a gene; V was cut back by 7 bases and J by 6 bases. This CDR3 contains 16 residues. CDR3 bases: TGTGCCAGTATGGTGTCTGGTAGCGGGAGCCCGAAGACCCAGTACTTC. Translation: CASMVSGSGSPKTQYF. Full variable domain (rest looked up from reference TRBV19 and TRBJ2-5): DGGITQSPKYLFRKEGQNVTLSCEQNLNHDAMYWYRQDPGQGLRLIYYSQIVNDFQKGDIAEGYSVSREKKESFPLTVTSAQKNPTAFYLCASMVSGSGSPKTQYFGPGTRLLVL.

The chain recombines TRBV7-6 with TRBJ2-7, with unresolved D. The CDR3 is 12 residues long. Germline V gene lookup returns CDR1 SGHVS and CDR2 FNYEAQ. V shed 3 bases and J shed 4 bases, with 7 bases lying between them. The CDR3 here is CASSLIRYEQYF. The DNA of the CDR3 is TGTGCCAGCAGCTTGATTCGATACGAGCAGTACTTC.

The chain joins TRBV3-1 to TRBJ2-7; TRBD2 is a possible D gene (5 bases). Germline values: CDR1 LGHDT, CDR2 YNNKEL (reference sequence). V shed 4 bases and J shed 6 bases, with 19 bases lying between them. CDR3 length equals 15 residues. The DNA for the CDR3 is TGTGCCAGCAGCCCCGGCGGGCAGTCCCAAGCCGAGCAGTACTTC. Translating it yields CASSPGGQSQAEQYF.

The genes are TRBV2 and TRBJ2-5; TRBD2 aligns across 12 bases. Trimming removed 7 bases from V and 7 bases from J; junction bases left unmatched: 10. The length of the CDR3 is 15 residues. CDR1 SNHLY and CDR2 FYNNEI come from the germline V gene. Here the CDR3 DNA reads TGTGCCAGCAAAACTTCGACTAGCGGGAGCGGGACCCAGTACTTC. This gives the protein CASKTSTSGSGTQYF.

V is TRBV12-3 or TRBV12-4 and J is TRBJ2-5, with 11 bases fitting TRBD1. V trimming: 4 bases; J trimming: 1 base; junction bases outside the gene matches: 2. The CDR3 consists of 15 residues. CDR3 protein: CASSWDRGTQETQYF. The DNA of the CDR3 is TGTGCCAGCAGTTGGGACAGGGGGACCCAAGAGACCCAGTACTTC.

The chain is built from TRBV4-1 and TRBJ2-3, with D unresolved. Germline loops: CDR1 MGHRA, CDR2 YSYEKL. V lost 3 bases and J lost 5, with 9 bases in between. This CDR3 has 13 amino acids. The CDR3 is CASSQGPEDTQYF. Written as DNA, the CDR3 is TGCGCCAGCAGCCAGGGCCCCGAAGATACGCAGTATTTT.

V usage is TRBV20-1 and J usage is TRBJ2-7; D not certain. The CDR3 consists of 12 residues. V was cut by 5 bases and J by 4 bases, with 12 bases left in between. Germline CDR1 reads DFQATT; CDR2 reads SNEGSKA (reference sequence). The CDR3 nucleotides are TGCAGTGCTGCCTACGTGGGGTACGAGCAGTACTTC. Amino acids: CSAAYVGYEQYF.

In this sample, this clonotype turned up a few times. The chain uses TRBV2 and TRBJ2-3, with a tentative D call TRBD2 (5 bases). CDR3 length equals 16 residues. Trimming took 4 bases from V and 2 from J, leaving 16 bases between them. Germline-derived CDR1 and CDR2 are SNHLY and FYNNEI. CDR3 nucleotide sequence: TGTGCCAGCAGTGCCGCACTTAGCGCAAACACAGATACGCAGTATTTT. It yields the protein CASSAALSANTDTQYF.

The genes are TRBV6-1 and TRBJ2-1; D not resolved. V was clipped by 6 bases and J by 7 bases, with 13 bases between them. Per the germline V gene, CDR1 is MNHNS and CDR2 is SASEGT. The CDR3 is made up of 13 amino acids. CDR3 sequence (DNA): TGTGCCAGCAGAGACTGGTCTAAGAATGAGCAGTTCTTC. This translates into CASRDWSKNEQFF.

This clonotype was counted only a few times. The chain has TRBV15 and TRBJ1-2; possibly TRBD1 for D (5 bases). V lost 0 bases, J lost 4 bases, and 9 bases lay in between. This CDR3 has 14 amino acids. CDR1 is LNHNV, CDR2 YYDKDF, per germline (reference sequence). The CDR3 reads CATSRDRDAYGYTF. For the CDR3, the DNA is TGTGCCACCAGCAGAGATCGGGACGCCTATGGCTACACCTTC. Supplemented by reference TRBV15 and TRBJ1-2, the full variable domain reads DAMVIQNPRYQVTQFGKPVTLSCSQTLNHNVMYWYQQKSSQAPKLLFHYYDKDFNNEADTPDNFQSRRPNTSFCFLDIRSPGLGDTAMYLCATSRDRDAYGYTFGSGTRLTVV.

CDR3 sequence (DNA): TGTGCCAGCAGTGGGGACAGGGGGGATCAGCCCCAGCATTTT. Its protein is CASSGDRGDQPQHF. The chain couples TRBV2 to TRBJ1-5, with 11 bases that match TRBD1. The CDR3 is 14 residues long. The trim removed 4 bases at V and 5 bases at J, leaving 1 base unmatched. The germline CDR1 and CDR2 sequences are SNHLY and FYNNEI.